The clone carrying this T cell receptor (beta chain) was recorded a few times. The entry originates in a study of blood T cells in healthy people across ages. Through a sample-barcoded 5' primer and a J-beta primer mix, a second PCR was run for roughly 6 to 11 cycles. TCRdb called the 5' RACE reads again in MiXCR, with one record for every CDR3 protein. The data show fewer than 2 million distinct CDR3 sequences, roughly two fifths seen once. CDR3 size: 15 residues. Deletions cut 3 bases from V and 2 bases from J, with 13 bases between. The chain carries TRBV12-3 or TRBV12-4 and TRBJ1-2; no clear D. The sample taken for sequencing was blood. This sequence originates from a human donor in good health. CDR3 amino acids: CASSFLLRANYGYTF. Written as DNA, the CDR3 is TGTGCCAGCAGTTTCCTTCTTCGGGCGAACTATGGCTACACCTTC.